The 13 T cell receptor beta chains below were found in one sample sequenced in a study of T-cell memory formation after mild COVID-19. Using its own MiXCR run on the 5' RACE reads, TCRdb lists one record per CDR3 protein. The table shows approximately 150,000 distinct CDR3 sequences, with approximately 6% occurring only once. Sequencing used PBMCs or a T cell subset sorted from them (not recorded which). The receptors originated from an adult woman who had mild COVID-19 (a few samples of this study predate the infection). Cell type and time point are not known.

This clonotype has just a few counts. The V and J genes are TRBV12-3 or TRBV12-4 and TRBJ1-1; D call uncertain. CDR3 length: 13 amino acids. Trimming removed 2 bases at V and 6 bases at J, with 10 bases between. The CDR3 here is CASSLMLGSEAFF. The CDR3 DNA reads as TGTGCCAGCAGTTTAATGCTCGGGTCTGAAGCTTTCTTT.

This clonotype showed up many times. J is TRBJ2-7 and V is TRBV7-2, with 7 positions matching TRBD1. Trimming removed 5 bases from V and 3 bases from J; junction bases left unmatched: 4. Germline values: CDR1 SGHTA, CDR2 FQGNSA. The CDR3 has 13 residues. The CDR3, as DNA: TGTGCCAGCAGCCGGACAGGTAACTACGAGCAGTACTTC. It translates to CASSRTGNYEQYF.

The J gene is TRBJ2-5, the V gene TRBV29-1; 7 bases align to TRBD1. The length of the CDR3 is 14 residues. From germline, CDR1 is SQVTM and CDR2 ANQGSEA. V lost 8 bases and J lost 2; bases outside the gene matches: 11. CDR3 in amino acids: CSLRQGTAQETQYF. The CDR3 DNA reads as TGCAGCCTGCGACAGGGAACGGCGCAAGAGACCCAGTACTTC.

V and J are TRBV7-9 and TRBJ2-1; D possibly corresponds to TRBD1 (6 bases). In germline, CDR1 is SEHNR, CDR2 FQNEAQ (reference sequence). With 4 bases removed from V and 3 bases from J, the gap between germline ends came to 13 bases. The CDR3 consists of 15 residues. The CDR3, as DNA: TGTGCCAGCAGCTCTGGACAGCCGAACTACAATGAGCAGTTCTTC. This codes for CASSSGQPNYNEQFF.

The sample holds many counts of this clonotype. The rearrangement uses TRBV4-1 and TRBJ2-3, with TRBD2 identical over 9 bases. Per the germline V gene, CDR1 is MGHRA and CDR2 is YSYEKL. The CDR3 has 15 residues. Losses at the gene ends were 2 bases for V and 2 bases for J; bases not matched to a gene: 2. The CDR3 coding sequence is TGCGCCAGCAGCCAACTAGCGGGGATCACAGATACGCAGTATTTT. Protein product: CASSQLAGITDTQYF.

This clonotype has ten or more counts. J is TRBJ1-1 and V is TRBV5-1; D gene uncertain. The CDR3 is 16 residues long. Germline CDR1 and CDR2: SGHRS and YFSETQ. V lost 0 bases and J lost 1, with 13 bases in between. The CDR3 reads CASSLEVRQSNTEAFF. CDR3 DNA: TGCGCCAGCAGCTTGGAAGTCAGGCAATCGAACACTGAAGCTTTCTTT.

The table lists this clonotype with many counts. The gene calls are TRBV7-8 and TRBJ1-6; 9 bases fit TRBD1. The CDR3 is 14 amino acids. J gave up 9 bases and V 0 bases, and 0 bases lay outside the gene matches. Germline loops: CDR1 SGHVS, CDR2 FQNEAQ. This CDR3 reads CASSLAQGASPLHF. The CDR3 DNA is TGTGCCAGCAGCTTAGCACAGGGGGCTTCACCCCTCCACTTT.

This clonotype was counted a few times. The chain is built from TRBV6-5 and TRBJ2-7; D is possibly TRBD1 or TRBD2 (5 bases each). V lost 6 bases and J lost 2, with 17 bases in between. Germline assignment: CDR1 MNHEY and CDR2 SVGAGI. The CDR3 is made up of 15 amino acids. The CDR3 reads CASSSGTAQPYEQYF. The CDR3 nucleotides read TGTGCCAGCAGCTCCGGGACGGCTCAGCCCTACGAGCAGTACTTC.

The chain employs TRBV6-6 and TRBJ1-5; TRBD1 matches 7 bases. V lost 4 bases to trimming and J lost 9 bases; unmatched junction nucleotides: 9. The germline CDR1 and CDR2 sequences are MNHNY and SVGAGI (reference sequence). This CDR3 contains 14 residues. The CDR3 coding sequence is TGTGCCAGCAGTTCTACAGGGGCCCAGACGCCCCAGCATTTT. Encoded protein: CASSSTGAQTPQHF.

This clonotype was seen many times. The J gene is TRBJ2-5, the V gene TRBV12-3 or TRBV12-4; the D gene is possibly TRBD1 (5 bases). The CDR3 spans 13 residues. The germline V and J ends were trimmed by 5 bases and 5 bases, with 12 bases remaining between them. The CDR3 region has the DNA TGTGCCAGCAGTGCAGGGTTGAGGGAGACCCAGTACTTC. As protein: CASSAGLRETQYF.

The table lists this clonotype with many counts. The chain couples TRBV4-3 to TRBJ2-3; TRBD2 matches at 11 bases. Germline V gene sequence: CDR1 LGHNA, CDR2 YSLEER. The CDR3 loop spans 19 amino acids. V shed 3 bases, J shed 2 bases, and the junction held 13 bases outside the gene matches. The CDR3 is CASSQAGTSGQTDTDTQYF. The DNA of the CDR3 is TGCGCCAGCAGCCAGGCTGGGACTAGCGGACAGACAGACACAGATACGCAGTATTTT.

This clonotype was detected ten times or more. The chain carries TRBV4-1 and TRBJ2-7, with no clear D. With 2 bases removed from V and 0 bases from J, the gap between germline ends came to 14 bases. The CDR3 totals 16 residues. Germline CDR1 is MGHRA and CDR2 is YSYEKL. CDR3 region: CASSQPGRRSSYEQYF. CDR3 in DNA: TGCGCCAGCAGCCAACCTGGGCGCCGCAGCTCCTACGAGCAGTACTTC.

This CDR3 reads CASSPTGHEQYF. The CDR3 nucleotides read TGTGCCAGCAGTCCCACGGGCCACGAGCAGTACTTC. The chain carries TRBV2 and TRBJ2-7; no reliable D call. V was cut by 5 bases and J by 5 bases, with 10 bases left in between. The CDR3 length is 12 residues. Per germline, CDR1 SNHLY and CDR2 FYNNEI.